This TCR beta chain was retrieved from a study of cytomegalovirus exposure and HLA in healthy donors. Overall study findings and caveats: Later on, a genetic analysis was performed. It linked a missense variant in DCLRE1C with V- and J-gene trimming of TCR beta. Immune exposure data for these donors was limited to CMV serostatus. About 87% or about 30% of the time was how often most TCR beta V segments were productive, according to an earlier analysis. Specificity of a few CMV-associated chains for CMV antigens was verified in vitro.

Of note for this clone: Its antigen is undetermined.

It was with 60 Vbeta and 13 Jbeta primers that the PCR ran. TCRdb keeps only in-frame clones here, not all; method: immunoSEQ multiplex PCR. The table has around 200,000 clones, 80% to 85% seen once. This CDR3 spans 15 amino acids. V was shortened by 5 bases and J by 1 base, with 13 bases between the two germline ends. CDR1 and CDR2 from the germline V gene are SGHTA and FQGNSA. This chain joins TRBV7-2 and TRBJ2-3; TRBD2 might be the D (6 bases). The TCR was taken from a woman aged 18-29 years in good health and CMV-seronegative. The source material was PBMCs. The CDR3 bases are TGTGCCAGCAGCCCGCCGGGACTTCGCACAGATACGCAGTATTTT. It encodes CASSPPGLRTDTQYF.